This T cell receptor beta chain was retrieved from a study of blood T cells in healthy people across ages. Study-level results: Possibly, changes in expanded clonotypes were confounded because donor CMV status was unknown. Aged donors had fewer naive CD4+ cells and lower diversity than long-lived donors.

The CDR3 length is 20 residues. The V gene end was trimmed by 5 bases and the J gene end by 0 bases; junction bases not matched to a gene: 12. Germline V gene sequence: CDR1 SGHVS, CDR2 FNYEAQ. A second PCR of 7 to 11 cycles used a sample-barcoded 5' primer and a J-beta primer mix. TCRdb reanalysed the 5' RACE reads using MiXCR and keeps one entry per CDR3 protein. The sample has 350,000 to 450,000 distinct CDR3 sequences; about 49% are singletons. Remarks on this clonotype: Its target is not known.

Per-sample PBMC isolation yielded at least 6.5 million cells. This clonotype originated in a man between 60 and 75 years old in good health. V gene TRBV7-6 combines with J gene TRBJ2-1; 14 bases are a match to TRBD2. The specimen was blood. The CDR3 reads CASSGTTSGRATSSYNEQFF. The CDR3 DNA reads TGTGCCAGCAGCGGAACGACTAGCGGGAGGGCCACGAGCTCCTACAATGAGCAGTTCTTC.